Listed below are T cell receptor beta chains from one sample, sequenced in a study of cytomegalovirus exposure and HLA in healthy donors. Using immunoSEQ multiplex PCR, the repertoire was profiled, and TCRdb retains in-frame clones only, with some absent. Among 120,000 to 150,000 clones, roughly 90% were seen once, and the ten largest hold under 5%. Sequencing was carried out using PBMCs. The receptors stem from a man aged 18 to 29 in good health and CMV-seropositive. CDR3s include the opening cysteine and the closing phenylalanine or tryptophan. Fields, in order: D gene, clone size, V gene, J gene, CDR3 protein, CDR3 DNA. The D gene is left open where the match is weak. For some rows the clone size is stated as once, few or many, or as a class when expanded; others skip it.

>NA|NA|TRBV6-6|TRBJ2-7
CASRSFGEGGYEQYF
TGTGCCAGCAGGTCCTTTGGGGAGGGGGGCTACGAGCAGTACTTC
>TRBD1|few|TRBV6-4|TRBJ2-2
CASSAGGDAGELFF
TGTGCCAGCAGTGCAGGGGGCGACGCCGGGGAGCTGTTTTTT
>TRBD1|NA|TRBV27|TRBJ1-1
CASSHIGQGLSSTEAFF
TGTGCCAGCAGTCACATCGGACAGGGTCTTTCGAGCACTGAAGCTTTCTTT
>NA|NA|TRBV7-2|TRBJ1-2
CASSSNPVRGYTF
TGTGCCAGCAGCTCAAATCCTGTACGGGGCTACACCTTC
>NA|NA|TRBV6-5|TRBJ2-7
CASSYSGRGYEQYF
TGTGCCAGCAGTTACTCGGGGAGGGGGTACGAGCAGTACTTC
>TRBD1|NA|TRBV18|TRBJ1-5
CASSPTGVQPQHF
TGTGCCAGCTCACCGACAGGGGTGCAGCCCCAGCATTTT
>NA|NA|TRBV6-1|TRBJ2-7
CASHTGLAYEQYF
TGTGCCAGCCACACGGGACTGGCCTACGAGCAGTACTTC
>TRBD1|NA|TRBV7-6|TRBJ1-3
CASSIGTAGNTIYF
TGTGCCAGCAGCATCGGGACAGCTGGAAACACCATATATTTT
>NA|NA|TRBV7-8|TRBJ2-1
CASGLQRAGANNEQFF
TGTGCCAGCGGTCTGCAGCGGGCGGGGGCGAACAATGAGCAGTTCTTC
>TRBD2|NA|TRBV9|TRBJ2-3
CASSVGLAAYTDTQYF
TGTGCCAGCAGCGTAGGACTAGCGGCCTACACAGATACGCAGTATTTT
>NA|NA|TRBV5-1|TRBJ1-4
CASSLNRQGSEKLFF
TGCGCCAGCAGCTTGAATCGTCAGGGAAGTGAAAAACTGTTTTTT
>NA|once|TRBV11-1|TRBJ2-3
CASSPRVVDTQYF
TGTGCCAGCAGCCCCCGGGTTGTGGATACGCAGTATTTT
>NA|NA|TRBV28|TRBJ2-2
CASSPGGLRELFF
TGTGCCAGCAGTCCTGGGGGCTTGAGGGAGCTGTTTTTT
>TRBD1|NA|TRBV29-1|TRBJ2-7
CSAVPEDRGSYEQYF
TGCAGCGCTGTCCCAGAGGACAGGGGTTCCTACGAGCAGTACTTC
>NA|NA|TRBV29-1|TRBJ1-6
CSVAQGYNSPLHF
TGCAGCGTTGCACAGGGTTATAATTCACCCCTCCACTTT
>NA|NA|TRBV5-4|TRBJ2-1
CASSLELANNEQFF
TGTGCCAGCAGCTTGGAACTAGCCAACAATGAGCAGTTCTTC
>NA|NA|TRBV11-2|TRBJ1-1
CASSLFRNTEAFF
TGTGCCAGCAGCTTATTCAGGAACACTGAAGCTTTCTTT
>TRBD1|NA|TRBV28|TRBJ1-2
CASRWGQTYGYTF
TGTGCCAGCAGATGGGGACAGACCTATGGCTACACCTTC
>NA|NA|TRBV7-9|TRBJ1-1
CASSEVAGAEAFF
TGTGCCAGCAGCGAAGTGGCGGGGGCTGAAGCTTTCTTT
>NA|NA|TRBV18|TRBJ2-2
CASSSAPQGTGELFF
TGTGCCAGCTCATCAGCCCCACAGGGAACCGGGGAGCTGTTTTTT
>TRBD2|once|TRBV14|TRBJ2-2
CASSPIGLAGTGELFF
TGTGCCAGCAGTCCTATCGGACTAGCCGGAACCGGGGAGCTGTTTTTT
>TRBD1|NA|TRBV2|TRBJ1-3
CASSERRTGGYF
TGTGCCAGCAGTGAAAGGAGAACAGGGGGATATTTT
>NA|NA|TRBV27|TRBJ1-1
CASRGLAEAFF
TGTGCCAGCAGGGGGCTCGCTGAAGCTTTCTTT
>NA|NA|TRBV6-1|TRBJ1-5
CASRVGTNQPQHF
TGTGCCAGCAGGGTAGGGACAAATCAGCCCCAGCATTTT
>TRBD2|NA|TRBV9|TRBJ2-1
CASSVGLAGGYNEQFF
TGTGCCAGCAGCGTAGGGCTAGCGGGAGGATACAATGAGCAGTTCTTC
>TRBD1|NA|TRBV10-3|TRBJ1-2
CAISESSGGGYTF
TGTGCCATCAGTGAGTCATCAGGGGGTGGCTACACCTTC
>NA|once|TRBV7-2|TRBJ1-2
CASSLGSYGYTF
TGTGCCAGCAGCTTAGGCAGCTATGGCTACACCTTC
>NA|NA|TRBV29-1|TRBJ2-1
CSVDGGSYNEQFF
TGCAGCGTTGATGGAGGGTCCTACAATGAGCAGTTCTTC
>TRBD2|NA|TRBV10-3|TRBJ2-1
CAISEALAGVYNEQFF
TGTGCCATCAGTGAGGCTCTAGCGGGGGTTTACAATGAGCAGTTCTTC
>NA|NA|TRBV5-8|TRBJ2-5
CASSLVAGETQYF
TGTGCCAGCAGCTTGGTCGCCGGAGAGACCCAGTACTTC
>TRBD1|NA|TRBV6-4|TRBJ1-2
CASRGQEHGGYTF
TGTGCCAGCAGGGGACAGGAGCATGGCGGCTACACCTTC
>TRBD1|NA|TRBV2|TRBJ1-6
CASSPTGARNSPLHF
TGTGCCAGCTCGCCGACAGGGGCGCGTAATTCACCCCTCCACTTT
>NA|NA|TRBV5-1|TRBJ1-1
CASSLALGNTEAFF
TGCGCCAGCAGCTTGGCCCTAGGAAACACTGAAGCTTTCTTT
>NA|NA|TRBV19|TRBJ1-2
CASSPRQSFNYGYTF
TGTGCCAGTAGTCCCCGACAGTCCTTTAACTATGGCTACACCTTC
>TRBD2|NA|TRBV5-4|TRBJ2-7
CASSLEGGGSYEQYF
TGTGCCAGCAGCTTGGAGGGCGGGGGTTCCTACGAGCAGTACTTC
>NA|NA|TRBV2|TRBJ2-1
CASSDASTQPEQFF
TGTGCCAGCAGTGATGCTAGTACCCAGCCTGAGCAGTTCTTC
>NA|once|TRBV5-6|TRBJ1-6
CASSFGGSSYNSPLHF
TGTGCCAGCAGCTTCGGAGGGAGCTCCTATAATTCACCCCTCCACTTT
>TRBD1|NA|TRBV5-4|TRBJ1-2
CASSFSGGQIYGYTF
TGTGCCAGCAGCTTTAGCGGGGGACAGATCTATGGCTACACCTTC
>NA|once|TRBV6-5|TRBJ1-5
CASREQADQPQHF
TGTGCCAGCAGAGAACAGGCGGATCAGCCCCAGCATTTT
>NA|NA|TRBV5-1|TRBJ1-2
CASSLDSENYGYTF
TGCGCCAGCAGCTTAGACAGCGAAAACTATGGCTACACCTTC
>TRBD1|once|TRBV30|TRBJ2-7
CAWSVPGQGAYEQYF
TGTGCCTGGAGTGTACCGGGACAGGGGGCTTACGAGCAGTACTTC
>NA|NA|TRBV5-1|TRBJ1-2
CASSSGGPNYGYTF
TGCGCCAGCAGCTCGGGGGGTCCTAACTATGGCTACACCTTC
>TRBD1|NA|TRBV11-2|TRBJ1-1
CASSYDRGRGHEAFF
TGTGCCAGCAGCTACGACAGGGGGCGAGGCCATGAAGCTTTCTTT
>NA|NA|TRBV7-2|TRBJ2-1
CASSLALEQFF
TGTGCCAGCAGCTTAGCCCTTGAGCAGTTCTTC
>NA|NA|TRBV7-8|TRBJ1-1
CASSGPGDTEAFF
TGTGCCAGCAGCGGCCCCGGGGACACTGAAGCTTTCTTT
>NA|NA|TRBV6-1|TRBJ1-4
CASSRSEKLFF
TGTGCCAGCAGTAGGAGTGAAAAACTGTTTTTT
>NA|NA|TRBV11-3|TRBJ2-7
CASSKGVAEQYF
TGTGCCAGCAGCAAGGGGGTGGCCGAGCAGTACTTC
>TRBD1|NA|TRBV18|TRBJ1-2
CASSRYTGTGESNYGYTF
TGTGCCAGCTCACGGTATACCGGGACAGGGGAATCTAACTATGGCTACACCTTC
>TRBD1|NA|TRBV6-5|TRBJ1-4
CASSSGTGGTNEKLFF
TGTGCCAGCAGTTCCGGGACAGGGGGAACTAATGAAAAACTGTTTTTT